This record covers a single T cell receptor (beta chain). Its antigen remains unidentified. A multiplex PCR was run with 60 Vbeta primers and 13 Jbeta primers. The table came from immunoSEQ multiplex PCR; TCRdb's copy has only in-frame clones and leaves some out. The data contain 55,000 to 75,000 clones, approximately 60% of them singletons. This specimen comes from a study of cytomegalovirus exposure and HLA in healthy donors. Study-level findings and limits: Some TCR beta chains (more than 150 of them) were listed as cytomegalovirus-associated. Versus the approximately 670-donor mean, an Asian-associated ancestry cluster reportedly showed fewer N-insertions in a later analysis. Information on immune exposure was restricted to one variable (CMV serostatus). Productive rates of about 90% or about 30% were seen for most TCR beta V segments in an earlier analysis.

After removal of 1 base from V and 3 bases from J, the junction contained 3 bases not matched to a gene. Germline V gene lookup returns CDR1 SGHTA and CDR2 FQGTGA. The CDR3 covers 15 residues. The specimen sequenced was PBMCs. The sequence was collected from a man aged 30 to 39 in good health and CMV-seronegative. The rearrangement joins TRBV7-3 to TRBJ2-1; TRBD2 agrees at 7 bases. CDR3 protein: CASSLSGGSYNEQFF. As DNA, the CDR3 is TGTGCCAGCAGCTTAAGCGGGGGAAGCTACAATGAGCAGTTCTTC.